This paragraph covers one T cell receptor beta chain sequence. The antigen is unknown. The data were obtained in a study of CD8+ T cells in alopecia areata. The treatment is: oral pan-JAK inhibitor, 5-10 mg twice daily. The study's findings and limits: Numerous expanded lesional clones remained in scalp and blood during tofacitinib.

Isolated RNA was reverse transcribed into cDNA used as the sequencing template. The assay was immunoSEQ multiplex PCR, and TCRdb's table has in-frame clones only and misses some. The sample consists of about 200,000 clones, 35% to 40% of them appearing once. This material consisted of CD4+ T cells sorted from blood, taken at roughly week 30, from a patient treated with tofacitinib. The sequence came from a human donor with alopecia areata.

CDR3 in amino acids: CASSPQNGRNTEAFF. CDR3 nucleotides: TGTGCCAGCTCACCACAGAACGGGCGGAACACTGAAGCTTTCTTT. V gene TRBV18 combines with J gene TRBJ1-1; D is undetermined. From germline, CDR1 is KGHSH and CDR2 LQKENI. CDR3 length equals 15 residues. V lost 1 base and J lost 1, with 10 bases in between.